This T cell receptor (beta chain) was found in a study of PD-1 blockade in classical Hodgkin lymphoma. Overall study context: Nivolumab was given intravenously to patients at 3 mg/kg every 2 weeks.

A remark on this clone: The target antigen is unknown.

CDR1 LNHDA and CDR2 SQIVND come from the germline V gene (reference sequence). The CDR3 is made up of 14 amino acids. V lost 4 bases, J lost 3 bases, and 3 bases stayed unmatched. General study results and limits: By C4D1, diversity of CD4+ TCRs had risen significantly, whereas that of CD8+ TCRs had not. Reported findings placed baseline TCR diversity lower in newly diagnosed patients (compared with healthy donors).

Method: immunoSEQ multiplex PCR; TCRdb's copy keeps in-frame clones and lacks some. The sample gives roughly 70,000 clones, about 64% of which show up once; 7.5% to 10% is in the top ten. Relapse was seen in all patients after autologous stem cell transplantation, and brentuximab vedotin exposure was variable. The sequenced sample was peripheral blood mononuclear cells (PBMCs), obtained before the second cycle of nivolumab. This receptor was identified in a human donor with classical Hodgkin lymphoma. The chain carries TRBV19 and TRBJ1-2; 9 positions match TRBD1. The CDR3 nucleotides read TGTGCCAGTAGTACCGGACAGGGGTACTATGGCTACACCTTC. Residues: CASSTGQGYYGYTF.